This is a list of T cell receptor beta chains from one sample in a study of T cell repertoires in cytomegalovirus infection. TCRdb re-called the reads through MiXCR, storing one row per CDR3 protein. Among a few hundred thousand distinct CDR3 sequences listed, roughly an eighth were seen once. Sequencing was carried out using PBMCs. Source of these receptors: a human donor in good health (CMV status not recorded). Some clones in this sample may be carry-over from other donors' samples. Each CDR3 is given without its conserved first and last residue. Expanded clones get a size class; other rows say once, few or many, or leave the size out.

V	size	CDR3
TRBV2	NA	ASSESRLGEQY
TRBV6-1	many	ASSEVISTDTQY
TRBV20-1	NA	SARRFPDFKNIQY
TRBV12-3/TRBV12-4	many	ASTLPGRPNTEAF
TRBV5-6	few	ASSLRGLGGSQPQH
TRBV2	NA	ASSPQGLGGYT
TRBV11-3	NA	ASSLDLSPSGDNEQF
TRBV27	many	ASSLSGRSTGELF
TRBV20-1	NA	SARPGVAGTQETQY
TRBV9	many	ASSATRTWADEQF
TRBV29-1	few	SVAGSVLKDTQY
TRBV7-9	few	ASSSVRSMGGNTIY
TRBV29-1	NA	SVEQGGTEAF
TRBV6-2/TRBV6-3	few	ASSYLTLPGYEQY
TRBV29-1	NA	STGTGFDGYT
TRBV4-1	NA	ASSQPQRGRYEQY
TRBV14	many	ASSQGRDQPQH
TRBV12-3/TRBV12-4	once	ASSFPDSAQH
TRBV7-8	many	ASSSGLSEAQY
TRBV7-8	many	ASSFSGLLNTEAF
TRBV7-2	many	ASSFRTSMTDTQY
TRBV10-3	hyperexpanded	AISGPTGAAEITDTDTQY
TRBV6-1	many	ASTLLRGKQETQY
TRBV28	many	ASSKPQGRTYEQY
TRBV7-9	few	ASSFGGPDEQF
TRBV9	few	ASSGSLAGGNTGELF
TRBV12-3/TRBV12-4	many	ASRGTDEQY
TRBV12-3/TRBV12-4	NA	ASSAREGGNQPQH
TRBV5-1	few	ASRETGRYGYT
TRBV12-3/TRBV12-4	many	ASSTGQGLETQY
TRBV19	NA	ASNDFAPSSNQPQH
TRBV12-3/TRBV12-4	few	ASSLTRAGDTQY
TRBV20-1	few	SATIRGQIGQPQH
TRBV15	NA	ATSSPDNSYKQY
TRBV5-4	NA	ASSLGPSGTREQF
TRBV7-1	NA	ASSWLDNQPQH
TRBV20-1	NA	SARKSESSYEQY
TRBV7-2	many	ASSLDSGGWNTEAF
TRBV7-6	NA	ASSLHPSSSYEQY
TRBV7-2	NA	ASSLGRGAGYT
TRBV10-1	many	ASSEGHTEAF
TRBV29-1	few	SGGGGTTEAF
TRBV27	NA	ASSRGRVADTQY
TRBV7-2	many	ASSPRRGPVNTEAF
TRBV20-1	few	SARDSQGRSYNEQF
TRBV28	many	ASSLSLAGRYNEQF
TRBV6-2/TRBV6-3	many	ASSLTTTSYEQY
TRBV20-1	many	SASRVQGLTGELF
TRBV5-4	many	ASSLVATPQETQY
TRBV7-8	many	ASSAWINLPDNNEQF
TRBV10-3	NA	ASRRAEVSTDTQY
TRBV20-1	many	SARTDLETQY
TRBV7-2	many	ASSPYPTEKLF
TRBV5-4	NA	ASSRRTPSTDTQY